Listed here are 2 T cell receptor beta chains from one sample, sequenced in a study of cytomegalovirus exposure and HLA in healthy donors (dated by TCRdb to about 2017). Libraries were constructed by the immunoSEQ multiplex PCR assay. A mixture of 60 forward primers for TCR Vbeta segments and 13 reverse primers for TCR Jbeta segments was used in the multiplex PCR. TCRdb obtained this table from immuneACCESS and retained in-frame rearrangements with V and J assigned. These tables miss some clones; where compared with another copy, unresolved V genes account for less than half of the shortfall, and the remainder is unexplained. The sample yields tens of thousands of clones; about 80% were counted once. Over 1.1% of the sample is in the top ten clones. Source material: PBMCs. These receptors were collected from a male donor in good health and CMV-seronegative.

V and J are TRBV11-2 and TRBJ1-4, with D possibly being TRBD1 (6 bases). V lost 5 bases to trimming and J lost 0 bases, with 13 bases between them. Germline V gene sequence: CDR1 SGHAT, CDR2 FQNNGV. The CDR3 has 16 amino acids. The chain's CDR3 is CASSVDSRSTNEKLFF. CDR3 DNA: TGTGCCAGCAGCGTGGACAGTCGCTCAACTAATGAAAAACTGTTTTTT.

The chain links TRBV6-5 to TRBJ1-2; D not resolved. V dropped 2 bases and J dropped 4 bases, with 11 bases sitting between them. Germline V lookup: CDR1 MNHEY, CDR2 SVGAGI. The CDR3 is made up of 14 amino acids. CDR3 DNA sequence: TGTGCCAGCAGTTACGGGCAGGATTCCTATGGCTACACCTTC. This encodes CASSYGQDSYGYTF.